This entry features one T cell receptor beta chain sequence. Its antigen is still unknown. The data were obtained in a study of cytomegalovirus exposure and HLA in healthy donors. Overall study: Genetic ancestry analysis placed about 84% of the roughly 400 donors that were genotyped in the Caucasian-associated cluster. Broader study findings: Some 150 TCR beta chains were listed as cytomegalovirus-associated. There were some V segments, including TRBV6-2 and TRBV6-3, excluded as indistinguishable.

Germline V lookup: CDR1 SEHNR, CDR2 FQNEAQ (reference sequence). Trimming shortened V by 4 bases and J by 0 bases, and 9 bases separated the two germline ends. CDR3 length: 15 residues. The PCR was carried out with 60 Vbeta primers and 13 Jbeta primers. Libraries were prepared by immunoSEQ multiplex PCR; TCRdb keeps only in-frame clonotypes and omits some of them. Recorded for this sample: approximately 52,000 clones. Sequenced material: PBMCs. The source is a man aged 50 to 60 in good health and CMV-seropositive. The rearrangement joins TRBV7-9 to TRBJ2-2, with D possibly being TRBD1 (6 bases). CDR3 amino acids: CASSSGTPNTGELFF. CDR3 nucleotides: TGTGCCAGCAGCTCCGGGACACCGAACACCGGGGAGCTGTTTTTT.